This T cell receptor (beta chain) appears in the sequencing data of a study of Ad26.COV2.S vaccination and SARS-CoV-2 variants. CDR3 length: 12 amino acids. Germline CDR1 and CDR2: SEHNR and FQNEAQ (reference sequence). Trimming left V 6 bases short and J 9 bases short, with 15 bases between. Stated treatment: some 20 received Ad26.COV2.S at low or high dose, single or two shots; about 5 received placebo; per-sample allocation not given. It was on day 63 after the first vaccine or placebo injection that samples were taken. Generated by immunoSEQ multiplex PCR, the TCRdb table keeps only in-frame clones and is missing some. Among approximately 360,000 clones listed, about 80% were seen once.

The chain employs TRBV7-9 and TRBJ2-7; D is unclear. The clonotype originates from a person between 18 and 65 years old who received the Ad26.COV2.S COVID-19 vaccine or a placebo. Sequencing was performed on peripheral blood, taken in a trial of Ad26.COV2.S vaccine versus placebo. The CDR3 region has the DNA TGTGCCAGCAGGCCTCCCGGCCCGCCGCAGTACTTC. Protein product: CASRPPGPPQYF.